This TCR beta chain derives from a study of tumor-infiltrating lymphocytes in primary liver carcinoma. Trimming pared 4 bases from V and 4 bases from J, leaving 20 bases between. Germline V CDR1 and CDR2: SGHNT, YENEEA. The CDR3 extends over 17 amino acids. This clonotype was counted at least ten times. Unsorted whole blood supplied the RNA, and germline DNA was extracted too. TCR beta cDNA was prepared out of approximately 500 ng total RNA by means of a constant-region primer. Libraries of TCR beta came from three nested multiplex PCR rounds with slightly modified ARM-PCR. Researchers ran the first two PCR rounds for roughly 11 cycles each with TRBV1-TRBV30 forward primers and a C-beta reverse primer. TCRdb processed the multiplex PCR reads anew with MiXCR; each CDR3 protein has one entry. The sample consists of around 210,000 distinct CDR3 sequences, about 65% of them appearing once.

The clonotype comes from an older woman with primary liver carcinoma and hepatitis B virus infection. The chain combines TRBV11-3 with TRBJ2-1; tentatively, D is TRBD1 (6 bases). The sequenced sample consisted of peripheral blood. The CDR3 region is CASSSSFGQGKYNEQFF. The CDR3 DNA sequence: TGTGCCAGCAGCTCCTCGTTTGGGCAGGGGAAATACAATGAGCAGTTCTTC.